This T cell receptor beta chain comes out of a study of blood T cells in healthy people across ages. Next came a second PCR, run for about 6 to 12 cycles, which used a sample-barcoded 5' primer along with a J-beta primer mix. TCRdb re-derived calls from the 5' RACE reads in MiXCR, one entry per CDR3 protein. The sample includes around 650,000 distinct CDR3 sequences, less than 40% of them seen just once. Donor samples were obtained from healthy Caucasian individuals from Russia, aged about 6 to 100. This clonotype was recorded at least ten times. As yet, its antigen is unknown. Study-wide findings and caveats: Older age coincided with a roughly linear decline in TCR beta diversity per million T cells. Naive T cell percentage by flow cytometry tracked strongly with beta diversity.

In germline, CDR1 is DFQATT, CDR2 SNEGSKA (reference sequence). The CDR3 has 16 amino acids. V shed 5 bases and J 5 bases; nucleotides not matched to a gene: 15. The chain combines TRBV20-1 with TRBJ2-5, with 9 bases matching TRBD1. This clonotype originated in an elderly woman in good health. Input material: blood. The CDR3 DNA is TGCAGTGCTCCCGACTTATTCGGACAGGGGATTGAGACCCAGTACTTC. Translating it yields CSAPDLFGQGIETQYF.